Sequencing of this TCR beta chain was carried out in a study of stem cell transplantation in POMP-related autoinflammatory disease. Study in general: Before transplant: CD4+ naive skewing, low CD8+ proportions, reduced cytokine secretion.

With regard to this clone: What it binds is not known.

PRAID featured prominent immunodeficiency. The repertoire was sequenced with immunoSEQ multiplex PCR; TCRdb's copy has only in-frame clones and lacks some. Among some 69,000 clones listed, roughly 93% were seen once. Study-wide results and limits: Patients with PRAID showed a restricted number of unique TRB V-J gene pairings. Across all analyzed T-cell subsets, patients with PRAID tended toward reduced diversity and increased clonality.

V gave up 6 bases and J gave up 3 bases; unmatched junction bases: 11. The CDR3 spans 15 residues. The V gene's germline CDR1 is SGDLS and CDR2 YYNGEE. This chain uses TRBV9 with TRBJ1-2; 7 nucleotides align to TRBD1. The sequences come from CD4+ T cells from PBMCs, collected after stem cell transplantation. This receptor was obtained from a human patient with POMP-related autoinflammation and immune dysregulation (PRAID). Some T cells may have originated in the graft donor. CDR3 protein: CASKPSPQGDYGYTF. The CDR3 nucleotides read TGTGCCAGCAAGCCCTCTCCCCAGGGGGACTATGGCTACACCTTC.